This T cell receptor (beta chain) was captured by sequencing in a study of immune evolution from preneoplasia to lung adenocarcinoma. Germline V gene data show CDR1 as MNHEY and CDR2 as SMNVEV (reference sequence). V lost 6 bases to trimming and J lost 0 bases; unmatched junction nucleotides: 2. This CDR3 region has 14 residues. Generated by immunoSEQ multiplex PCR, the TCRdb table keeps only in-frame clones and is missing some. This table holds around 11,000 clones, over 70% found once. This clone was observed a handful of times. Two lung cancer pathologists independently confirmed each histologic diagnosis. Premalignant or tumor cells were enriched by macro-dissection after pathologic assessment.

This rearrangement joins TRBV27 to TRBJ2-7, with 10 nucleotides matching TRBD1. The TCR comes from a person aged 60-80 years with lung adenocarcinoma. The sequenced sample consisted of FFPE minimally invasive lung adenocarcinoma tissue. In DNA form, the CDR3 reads TGTGCCAGCAGACGGACAGGGGGCTCCTACGAGCAGTACTTC. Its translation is CASRRTGGSYEQYF.